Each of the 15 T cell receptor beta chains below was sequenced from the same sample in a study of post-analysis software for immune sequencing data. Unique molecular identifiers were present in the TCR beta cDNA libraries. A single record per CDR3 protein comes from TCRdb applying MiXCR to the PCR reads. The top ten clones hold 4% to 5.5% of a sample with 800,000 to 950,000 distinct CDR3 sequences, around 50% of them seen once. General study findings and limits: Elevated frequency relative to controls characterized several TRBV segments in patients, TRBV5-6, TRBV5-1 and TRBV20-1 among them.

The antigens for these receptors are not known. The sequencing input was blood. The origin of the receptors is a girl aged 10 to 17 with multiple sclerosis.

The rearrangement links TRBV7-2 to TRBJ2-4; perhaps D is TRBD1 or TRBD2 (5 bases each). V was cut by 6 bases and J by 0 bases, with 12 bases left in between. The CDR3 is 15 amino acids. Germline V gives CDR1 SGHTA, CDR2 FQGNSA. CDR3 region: CASSSGTIAKNIQYF. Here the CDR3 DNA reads TGTGCCAGCAGTTCCGGGACCATAGCCAAAAACATTCAGTACTTC.

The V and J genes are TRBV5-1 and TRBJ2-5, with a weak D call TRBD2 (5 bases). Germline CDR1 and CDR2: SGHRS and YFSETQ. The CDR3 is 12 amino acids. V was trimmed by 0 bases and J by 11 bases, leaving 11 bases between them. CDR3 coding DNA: TGCGCCAGCAGCTTGGAAACTTGGGAGCAGTACTTC. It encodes CASSLETWEQYF.

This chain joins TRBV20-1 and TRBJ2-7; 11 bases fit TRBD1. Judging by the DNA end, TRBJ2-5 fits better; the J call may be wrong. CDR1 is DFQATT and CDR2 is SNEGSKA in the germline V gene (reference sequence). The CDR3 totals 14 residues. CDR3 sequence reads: CSARRDRGRQTQYF. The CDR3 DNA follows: TGCAGTGCTAGGAGGGACAGGGGGAGACAGACCCAGTACTTC.

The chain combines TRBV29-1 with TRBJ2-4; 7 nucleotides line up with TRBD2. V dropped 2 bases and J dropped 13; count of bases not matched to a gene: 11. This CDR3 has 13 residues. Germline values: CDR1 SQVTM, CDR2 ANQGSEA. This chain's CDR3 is CSVETGRGMEQYF. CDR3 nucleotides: TGCAGCGTTGAAACGGGGAGGGGAATGGAGCAGTACTTC.

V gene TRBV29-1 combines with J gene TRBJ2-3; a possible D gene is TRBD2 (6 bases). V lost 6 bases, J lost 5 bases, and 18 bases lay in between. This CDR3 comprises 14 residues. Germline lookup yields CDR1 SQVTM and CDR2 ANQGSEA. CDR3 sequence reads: CSVLAGGVQDTQYF. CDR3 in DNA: TGCAGCGTCCTAGCTGGCGGGGTTCAAGATACGCAGTATTTT.

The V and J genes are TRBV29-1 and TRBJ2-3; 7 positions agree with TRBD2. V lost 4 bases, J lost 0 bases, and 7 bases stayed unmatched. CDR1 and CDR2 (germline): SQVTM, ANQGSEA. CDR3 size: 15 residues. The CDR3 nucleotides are TGCAGCGTTGCGTCTGGGACTACGAGCACAGATACGCAGTATTTT. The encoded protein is CSVASGTTSTDTQYF.

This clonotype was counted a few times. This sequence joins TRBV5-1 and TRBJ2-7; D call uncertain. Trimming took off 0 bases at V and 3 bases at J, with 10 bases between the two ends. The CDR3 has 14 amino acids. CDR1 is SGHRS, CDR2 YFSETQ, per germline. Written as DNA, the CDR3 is TGCGCCAGCAGCTTGGACGGGTTGGGCTACGAGCAGTACTTC. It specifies CASSLDGLGYEQYF.

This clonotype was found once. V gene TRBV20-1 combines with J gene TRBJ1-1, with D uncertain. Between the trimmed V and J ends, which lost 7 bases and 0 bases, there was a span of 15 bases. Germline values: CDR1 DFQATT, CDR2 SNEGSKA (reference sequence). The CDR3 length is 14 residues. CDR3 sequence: CSVPAAGLNTEAFF. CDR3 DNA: TGCAGTGTCCCGGCAGCCGGATTGAACACTGAAGCTTTCTTT.

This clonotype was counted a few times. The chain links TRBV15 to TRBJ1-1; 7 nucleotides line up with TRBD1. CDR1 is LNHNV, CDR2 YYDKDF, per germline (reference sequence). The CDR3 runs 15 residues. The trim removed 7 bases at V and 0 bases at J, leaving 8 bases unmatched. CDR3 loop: CATTGGSRMNTEAFF. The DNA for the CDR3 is TGTGCCACCACAGGGGGTAGCCGAATGAACACTGAAGCTTTCTTT.

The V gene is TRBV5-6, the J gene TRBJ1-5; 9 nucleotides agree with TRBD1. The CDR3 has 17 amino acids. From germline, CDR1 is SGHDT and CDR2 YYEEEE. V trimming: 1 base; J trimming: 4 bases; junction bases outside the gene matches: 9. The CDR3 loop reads CASSLLSGTGINQPQHF. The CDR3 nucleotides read TGTGCCAGCAGCTTGTTGTCCGGGACAGGGATAAATCAGCCCCAGCATTTT.

CDR3 loop: CASSLEERKQFF. The DNA of the CDR3 is TGTGCCAGCAGCTTAGAGGAGAGGAAGCAGTTCTTC. The chain combines TRBV7-2 with TRBJ2-1; D gene ambiguous. V gave up 1 base and J gave up 11 bases, with 9 bases separating them. The CDR3 is 12 amino acids. CDR1 and CDR2 from the germline V gene are SGHTA and FQGNSA.

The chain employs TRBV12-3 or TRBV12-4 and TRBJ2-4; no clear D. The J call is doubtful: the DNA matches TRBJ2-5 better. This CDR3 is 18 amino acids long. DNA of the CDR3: TGTGCCAGCAGTTTCCAACTACGAAGAGACTTGAGTAGAGAGACCCAGTACTTC. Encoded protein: CASSFQLRRDLSRETQYF.

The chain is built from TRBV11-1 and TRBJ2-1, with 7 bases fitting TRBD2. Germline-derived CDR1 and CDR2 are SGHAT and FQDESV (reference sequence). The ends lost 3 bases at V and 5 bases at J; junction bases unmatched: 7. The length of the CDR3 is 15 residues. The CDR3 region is CASSFGGGPNNEQFF. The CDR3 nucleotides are TGTGCCAGCAGCTTCGGGGGAGGGCCCAACAATGAGCAGTTCTTC.

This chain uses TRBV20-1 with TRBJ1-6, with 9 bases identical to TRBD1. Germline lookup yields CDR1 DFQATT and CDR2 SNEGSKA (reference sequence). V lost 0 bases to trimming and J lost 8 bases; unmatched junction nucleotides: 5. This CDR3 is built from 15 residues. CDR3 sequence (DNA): TGCAGTGCTAGAGATCGAAGGACAGGGGATTCACCCCTCCACTTT. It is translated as CSARDRRTGDSPLHF.

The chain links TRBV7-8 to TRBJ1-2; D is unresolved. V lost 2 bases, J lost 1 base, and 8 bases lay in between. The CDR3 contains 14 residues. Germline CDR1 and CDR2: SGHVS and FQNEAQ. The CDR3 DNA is TGTGCCAGCAGCTTATCACGGATTAACTATGGCTACACCTTC. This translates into CASSLSRINYGYTF.